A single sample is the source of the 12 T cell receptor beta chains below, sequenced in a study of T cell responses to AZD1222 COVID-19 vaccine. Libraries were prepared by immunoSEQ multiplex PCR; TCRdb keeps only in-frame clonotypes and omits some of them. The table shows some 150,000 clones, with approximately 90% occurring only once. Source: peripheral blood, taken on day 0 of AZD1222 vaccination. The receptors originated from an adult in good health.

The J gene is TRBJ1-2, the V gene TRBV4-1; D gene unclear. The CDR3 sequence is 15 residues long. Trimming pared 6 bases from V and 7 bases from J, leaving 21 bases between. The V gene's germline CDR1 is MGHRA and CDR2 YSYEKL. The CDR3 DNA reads TGCGCCAGCAGGCCTGCCCGAAAGGGCGCAGGTGGCTACACCTTC. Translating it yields CASRPARKGAGGYTF.

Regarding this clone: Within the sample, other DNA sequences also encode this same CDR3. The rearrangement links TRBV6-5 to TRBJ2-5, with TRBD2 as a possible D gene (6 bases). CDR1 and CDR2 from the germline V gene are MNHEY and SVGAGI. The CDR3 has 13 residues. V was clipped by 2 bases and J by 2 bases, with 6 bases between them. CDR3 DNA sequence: TGTGCCAGCAGTTACGGAGGGCAAGAGACCCAGTACTTC. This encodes CASSYGGQETQYF.

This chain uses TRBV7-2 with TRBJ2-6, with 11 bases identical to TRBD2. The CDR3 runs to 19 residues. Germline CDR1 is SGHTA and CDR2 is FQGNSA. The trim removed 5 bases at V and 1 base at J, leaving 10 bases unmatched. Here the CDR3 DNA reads TGTGCCAGCAGCCCAAGGCCTAGCGGGGGGATGTCTGGGGCCAACGTCCTGACTTTC. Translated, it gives CASSPRPSGGMSGANVLTF.

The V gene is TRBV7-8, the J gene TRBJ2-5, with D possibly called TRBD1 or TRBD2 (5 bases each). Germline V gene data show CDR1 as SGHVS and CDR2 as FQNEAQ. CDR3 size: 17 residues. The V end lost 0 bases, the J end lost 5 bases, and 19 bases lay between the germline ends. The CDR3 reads CASSLALGIGGGETQYF. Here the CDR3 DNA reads TGTGCCAGCAGCTTAGCGCTGGGGATTGGGGGTGGGGAGACCCAGTACTTC.

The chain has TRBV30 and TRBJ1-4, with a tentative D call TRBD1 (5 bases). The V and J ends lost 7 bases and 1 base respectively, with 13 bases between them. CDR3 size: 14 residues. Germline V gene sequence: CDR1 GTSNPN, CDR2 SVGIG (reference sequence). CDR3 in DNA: TGTGCCTCGTGGGGGGTTCAAACTAATGAAAAACTGTTTTTT. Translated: CASWGVQTNEKLFF.

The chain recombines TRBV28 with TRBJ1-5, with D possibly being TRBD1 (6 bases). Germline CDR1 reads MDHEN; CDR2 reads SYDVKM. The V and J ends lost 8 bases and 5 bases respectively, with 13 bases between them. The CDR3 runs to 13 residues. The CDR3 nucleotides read TGTGCCAGCCGGGGGCCGGGAGATCAGCCCCAGCATTTT. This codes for CASRGPGDQPQHF.

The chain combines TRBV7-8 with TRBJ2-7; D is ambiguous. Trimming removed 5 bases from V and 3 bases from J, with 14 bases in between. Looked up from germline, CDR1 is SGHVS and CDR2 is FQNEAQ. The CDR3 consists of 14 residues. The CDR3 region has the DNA TGTGCCAGCAGCCCAAAAAGGCAGGACTACGAGCAGTACTTC. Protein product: CASSPKRQDYEQYF.

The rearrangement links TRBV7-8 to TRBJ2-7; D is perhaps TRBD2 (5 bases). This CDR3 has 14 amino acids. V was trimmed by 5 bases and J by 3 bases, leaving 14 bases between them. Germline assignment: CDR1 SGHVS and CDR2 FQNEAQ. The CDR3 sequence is CASSPHGAGYEQYF. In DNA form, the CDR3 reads TGTGCCAGCAGCCCCCACGGTGCGGGCTACGAGCAGTACTTC.

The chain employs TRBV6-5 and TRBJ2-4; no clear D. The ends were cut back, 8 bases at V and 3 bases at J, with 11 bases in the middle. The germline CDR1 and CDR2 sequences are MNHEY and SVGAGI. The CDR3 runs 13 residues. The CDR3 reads CASRESGKNIQYF. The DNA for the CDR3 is TGTGCCAGCCGAGAATCCGGCAAAAACATTCAGTACTTC.

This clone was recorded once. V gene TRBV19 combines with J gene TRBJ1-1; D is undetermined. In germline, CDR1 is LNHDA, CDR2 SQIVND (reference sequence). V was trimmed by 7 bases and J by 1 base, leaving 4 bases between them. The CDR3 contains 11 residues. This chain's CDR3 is CASIKNTEAFF. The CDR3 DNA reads TGTGCCAGTATAAAGAACACTGAAGCTTTCTTT. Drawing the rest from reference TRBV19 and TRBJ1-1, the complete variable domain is DGGITQSPKYLFRKEGQNVTLSCEQNLNHDAMYWYRQDPGQGLRLIYYSQIVNDFQKGDIAEGYSVSREKKESFPLTVTSAQKNPTAFYLCASIKNTEAFFGQGTRLTVV.

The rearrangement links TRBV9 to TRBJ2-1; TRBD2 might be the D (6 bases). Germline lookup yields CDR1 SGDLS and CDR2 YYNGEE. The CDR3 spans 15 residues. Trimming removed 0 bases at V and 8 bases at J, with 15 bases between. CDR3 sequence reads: CASSVGGGIAHEQFF. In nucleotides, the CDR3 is TGTGCCAGCAGCGTAGGTGGAGGGATCGCCCATGAGCAGTTCTTC.

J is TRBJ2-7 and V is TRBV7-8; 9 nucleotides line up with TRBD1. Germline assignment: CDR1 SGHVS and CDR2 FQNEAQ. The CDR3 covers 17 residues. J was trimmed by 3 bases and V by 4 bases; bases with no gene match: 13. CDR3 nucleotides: TGTGCCAGCAGCTCCCACCAGATCGGGACAGGGAACTACGAGCAGTACTTC. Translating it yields CASSSHQIGTGNYEQYF.